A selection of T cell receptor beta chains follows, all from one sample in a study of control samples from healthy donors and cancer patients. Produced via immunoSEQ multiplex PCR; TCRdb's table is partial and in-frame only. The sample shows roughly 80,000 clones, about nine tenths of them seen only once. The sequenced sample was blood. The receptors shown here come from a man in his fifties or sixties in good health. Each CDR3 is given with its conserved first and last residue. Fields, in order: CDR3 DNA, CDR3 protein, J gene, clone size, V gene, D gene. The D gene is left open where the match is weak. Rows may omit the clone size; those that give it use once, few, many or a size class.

cdr3_nt: TGTGCCAGTAGTATCCAAAAAACCGGGACAGGGATCTATGGCTACACCTTC; cdr3_aa: CASSIQKTGTGIYGYTF; j_call: TRBJ1-2; clone_size: -; v_call: TRBV19; d_call: TRBD1
cdr3_nt: TGTGCCAGCAGTCAACTCACTAGCTTGTTAAGCTACAATGAGCAGTTCTTC; cdr3_aa: CASSQLTSLLSYNEQFF; j_call: TRBJ2-1; clone_size: once; v_call: TRBV27; d_call: -
cdr3_nt: TGTGCCAGCAGTTCTATGGGACAGGGGCACAATGAGCAGTTCTTC; cdr3_aa: CASSSMGQGHNEQFF; j_call: TRBJ2-1; clone_size: once; v_call: TRBV27; d_call: TRBD1
cdr3_nt: TGTGCCAGTAATAGCCGACGGAGCCAAGAGACCCAGTACTTC; cdr3_aa: CASNSRRSQETQYF; j_call: TRBJ2-5; clone_size: few; v_call: TRBV19; d_call: -
cdr3_nt: TGCGCCAGCAGCGGGGCGACCGGGGCCGCAGGGACACCCCTCCACTTT; cdr3_aa: CASSGATGAAGTPLHF; j_call: TRBJ1-6; clone_size: -; v_call: TRBV5-1; d_call: -
cdr3_nt: TGTGCCAGCAGTTACCCCACTAGCGGGGGGACGAGAGCGGAGACCCAGTACTTC; cdr3_aa: CASSYPTSGGTRAETQYF; j_call: TRBJ2-5; clone_size: -; v_call: TRBV6-2/TRBV6-3; d_call: TRBD2
cdr3_nt: TGCAGCGTTGTGGCACAGTTGAACTATGGCTACACCTTC; cdr3_aa: CSVVAQLNYGYTF; j_call: TRBJ1-2; clone_size: -; v_call: TRBV29-1; d_call: -
cdr3_nt: TGCAGCGTTCGTTGGGGGAGGGACACTGAAGCTTTCTTT; cdr3_aa: CSVRWGRDTEAFF; j_call: TRBJ1-1; clone_size: -; v_call: TRBV29-1; d_call: -
cdr3_nt: TGCGCCAGCAACGGGGAAGAAGCTTTCTTT; cdr3_aa: CASNGEEAFF; j_call: TRBJ1-1; clone_size: -; v_call: TRBV10-1; d_call: -
cdr3_nt: TGTGCCAGCTGGACAGGATTGAACACTGAAGCTTTCTTT; cdr3_aa: CASWTGLNTEAFF; j_call: TRBJ1-1; clone_size: -; v_call: TRBV6-5; d_call: TRBD1
cdr3_nt: TGTGCCAGCAGGGCCTCCGGGACAGGAATCTATGGCTACACCTTC; cdr3_aa: CASRASGTGIYGYTF; j_call: TRBJ1-2; clone_size: -; v_call: TRBV2; d_call: TRBD1
cdr3_nt: TGTGCCAGCAGCTTACCCGGGATGGGGGGGACCCAGTACTTC; cdr3_aa: CASSLPGMGGTQYF; j_call: TRBJ2-5; clone_size: -; v_call: TRBV11-3; d_call: -
cdr3_nt: TGCGCCAGCAGAGGGCAGGGGGAAAATTCACCCCTCCACTTT; cdr3_aa: CASRGQGENSPLHF; j_call: TRBJ1-6; clone_size: few; v_call: TRBV10-1; d_call: TRBD1
cdr3_nt: TGTGCCAGCAGCCCGACAGGGGCCCTTAATGAAAAACTGTTTTTT; cdr3_aa: CASSPTGALNEKLFF; j_call: TRBJ1-4; clone_size: -; v_call: TRBV7-9; d_call: TRBD1
cdr3_nt: TGTGCCAGCAGCAGGACTATCCAAGAGACCCAGTACTTC; cdr3_aa: CASSRTIQETQYF; j_call: TRBJ2-5; clone_size: -; v_call: TRBV2; d_call: -
cdr3_nt: TGTGCCAGCAGCTGGGGGGGATACAATGAGCAGTTCTTC; cdr3_aa: CASSWGGYNEQFF; j_call: TRBJ2-1; clone_size: -; v_call: TRBV7-2; d_call: TRBD2
cdr3_nt: TGTGCCAGCATTAAGGGGACAGGGGTCCAGCCCCAGCATTTT; cdr3_aa: CASIKGTGVQPQHF; j_call: TRBJ1-5; clone_size: once; v_call: TRBV28; d_call: TRBD1
cdr3_nt: TGTGCCAGCAGCCCGCAAGGGGCACCTTTCTACTCTGGGGCCAACGTCCTGACTTTC; cdr3_aa: CASSPQGAPFYSGANVLTF; j_call: TRBJ2-6; clone_size: -; v_call: TRBV5-4; d_call: -
cdr3_nt: TGTGCCAGCAGCTTAGTCGGGACTGTAACCTACAATGAGCAGTTCTTC; cdr3_aa: CASSLVGTVTYNEQFF; j_call: TRBJ2-1; clone_size: -; v_call: TRBV7-9; d_call: -
cdr3_nt: TGCAGCGTCCTCCGGGACATTCGAACCGGGGAGCTGTTTTTT; cdr3_aa: CSVLRDIRTGELFF; j_call: TRBJ2-2; clone_size: -; v_call: TRBV29-1; d_call: -
cdr3_nt: TGTGCCAGCAGCTTAATCAGCGGCTACGAGCAGTACTTC; cdr3_aa: CASSLISGYEQYF; j_call: TRBJ2-7; clone_size: few; v_call: TRBV7-8; d_call: -
cdr3_nt: TGTGCCAGCGACGACGGGGCCTCGGATGGCTACACCTTC; cdr3_aa: CASDDGASDGYTF; j_call: TRBJ1-2; clone_size: -; v_call: TRBV9; d_call: -
cdr3_nt: TGCGCCAGCACTAAAGGGGGGGCCAACAATGAGCAGTTCTTC; cdr3_aa: CASTKGGANNEQFF; j_call: TRBJ2-1; clone_size: -; v_call: TRBV5-1; d_call: -
cdr3_nt: TGTGCCAGCAGCCAAGACATAACGGGACTGTTGGATGAGCAGTTCTTC; cdr3_aa: CASSQDITGLLDEQFF; j_call: TRBJ2-1; clone_size: -; v_call: TRBV14; d_call: -
cdr3_nt: TGTGCCAGCAGCCCGTGGACAGGGGACTTCTCGTTTTCCATGAACACTGAAGCTTTCTTT; cdr3_aa: CASSPWTGDFSFSMNTEAFF; j_call: TRBJ1-1; clone_size: few; v_call: TRBV3-1/TRBV3-2; d_call: TRBD1
cdr3_nt: TGTGCCAGCAGATCTAACAGGTTTCAAGAGACCCAGTACTTC; cdr3_aa: CASRSNRFQETQYF; j_call: TRBJ2-5; clone_size: -; v_call: TRBV11-1; d_call: -
cdr3_nt: TGTGCCAGCAGTCCGGACCAGGGGGCTGAAGCTTTCTTT; cdr3_aa: CASSPDQGAEAFF; j_call: TRBJ1-1; clone_size: -; v_call: TRBV2; d_call: TRBD1
cdr3_nt: TGTGCCAGCAGCTTAGGCAGGGTCGGGCAGCCCCAGCATTTT; cdr3_aa: CASSLGRVGQPQHF; j_call: TRBJ1-5; clone_size: -; v_call: TRBV7-8; d_call: -